These T cell receptor beta chains were read from a single sample in a study of shared clonotypes between healthy human individuals. TCRdb keeps only in-frame clones here, not all; method: immunoSEQ multiplex PCR. The table records fewer than 600,000 clones, 79% of them present only once. What was sequenced was PBMCs. The receptors shown here come from a middle-aged woman in good health. Some clones in this sample may be carry-over from other donors' samples. Both conserved end residues are part of each CDR3.

cdr3_length: 14; v_call: TRBV7-8; cdr3_aa: CASSRDPGTDTQYF
cdr3_length: 17; v_call: TRBV7-9; cdr3_aa: CASSLRSARKTYNEQFF
cdr3_length: 16; v_call: TRBV5-8; cdr3_aa: CAINPQGSGYTDTQYF
cdr3_length: 15; v_call: TRBV6-1; cdr3_aa: CASSEFRTGGTEAFF
cdr3_length: 16; v_call: TRBV6-1; cdr3_aa: CASSEAQLAGTDTQYF
cdr3_length: 17; v_call: TRBV5-6; cdr3_aa: CASSLRTSGRAPETQYF
cdr3_length: 16; v_call: TRBV28; cdr3_aa: CASSILTSGLPYEQYF
cdr3_length: 17; v_call: TRBV7-2; cdr3_aa: CASSSRTGTGRIGELFF
cdr3_length: 17; v_call: TRBV4-2; cdr3_aa: CASSQVSGGSWYNEQFF
cdr3_length: 13; v_call: TRBV7-3; cdr3_aa: CASSLGGVAEAFF
cdr3_length: 16; v_call: TRBV27; cdr3_aa: CASAPTGGLSGYGYTF